This T cell receptor (beta chain) is from a study of patients and donors after allogeneic stem cell transplantation. The CDR3 has 15 residues. The V gene lost 1 base and the J gene lost 5 bases, with 14 bases spanning the gap. The germline V gene encodes CDR1 LGHDT and CDR2 YNNKEL (reference sequence). This clonotype showed up just a few times. TCRdb used MiXCR to reprocess the RT-PCR reads, holding one entry per CDR3 protein. The profile covers 200,000 to 250,000 distinct CDR3 sequences, with roughly 13% appearing a single time and roughly 12% taken by the ten largest. V gene TRBV3-1 combines with J gene TRBJ1-1; D might be TRBD1 (5 bases). This clonotype was sampled from a human donor who was either an allogeneic HSCT recipient or a stem cell or donor lymphocyte infusion donor (not recorded which). It is not recorded whose cells these are; they may come from a transplant donor. Material for sequencing was blood, either unsorted or a sorted T cell fraction (not recorded which). The CDR3 DNA is TGTGCCAGCAGCCAAGTAAAAGGGGCGCGTACTGAAGCTTTCTTT. Residues: CASSQVKGARTEAFF.